Presented here are 24 T cell receptor beta chains from one specimen sequenced in a study of blood T cells in healthy people across ages. Primed by a sample-barcoded 5' primer and a J-beta primer mix, a second PCR proceeded for 7 to 11 cycles. TCRdb reprocessed the 5' RACE reads with MiXCR, giving one entry per CDR3 protein. Among about 1.7 million distinct CDR3 sequences, under 30% were seen once, and the ten largest hold less than 9.5%. The specimen sequenced was blood. The source is a woman aged 25 to 45 in good health.

This clonotype was recorded a few times. A read error may account for a junction end that differs from germline. The chain carries TRBV20-1 and TRBJ2-2; possible D gene TRBD2, 5 bases. The CDR3 has 14 residues. CDR1 is DFQATT and CDR2 is SNEGSKA in the germline V gene (reference sequence). CDR3 region: CSAEQVGKTGEPFF. CDR3 in DNA: TGCAGTGCGGAACAAGTGGGCAAAACCGGGGAGCCGTTTTTT.

In its sample, this clonotype was seen a few times. A read error may account for a junction end that differs from germline. The V call is TRBV5-1, the J call TRBJ2-3; D uncertain. Germline V gene sequence: CDR1 SGHRS, CDR2 YFSETQ. CDR3 length equals 15 residues. CDR3 loop: CANSLWTDRPDTQYF. The DNA for the CDR3 is TGCGCCAACAGCTTGTGGACGGACCGACCAGATACGCAGTATTTT.

This clonotype was counted many times. The chain is built from TRBV7-2 and TRBJ2-7, with TRBD2 matching over 12 bases. The CDR3 covers 17 residues. Germline V gene sequence: CDR1 SGHTA, CDR2 FQGNSA. V was pared by 1 base and J by 4 bases, with 8 bases of the junction left unmatched. DNA for the CDR3: TGTGCCAGCAGCTTAGGTCTAGCGGGAGGGCCTAGTTACGAGCAGTACTTC. Amino acid sequence: CASSLGLAGGPSYEQYF.

CDR3: CASSSSLAGGQYF. CDR3 DNA sequence: TGTGCCAGCAGCTCGTCGCTAGCGGGGGGGCAGTACTTC. This rearrangement joins TRBV9 to TRBJ2-7; 11 nucleotides match TRBD2. Trimming removed 4 bases from V and 9 bases from J; junction bases left unmatched: 6. The CDR3 contains 13 residues. Germline V gene lookup returns CDR1 SGDLS and CDR2 YYNGEE.

This clonotype is a singleton in its sample. V gene TRBV18 combines with J gene TRBJ1-4; D not certain. This CDR3 spans 14 amino acids. V lost 3 bases, J lost 8 bases, and 13 bases lay in between. Germline CDR1 and CDR2: KGHSH and LQKENI. CDR3 region: CASSPAETLEKLFF. Written as DNA, the CDR3 is TGTGCCAGCTCACCCGCGGAGACCCTGGAAAAACTGTTTTTT. Using reference TRBV18 and TRBJ1-4 for the parts outside the CDR3, the full variable domain is NAGVMQNPRHLVRRRGQEARLRCSPMKGHSHVYWYRQLPEEGLKFMVYLQKENIIDESGMPKERFSAEFPKEGPSILRIQQVVRGDSAAYFCASSPAETLEKLFFGSGTQLSVL.

About this clonotype itself: A much more abundant neighbour one base away suggests this may be a read error. The CDR3 is CASSALGQGRTYEQFF. As DNA, the CDR3 is TGTGCCAGCAGCGCACTCGGACAGGGGAGGACCTACGAGCAGTTCTTC. The chain is built from TRBV7-2 and TRBJ2-1, with 9 bases identical to TRBD1. The V and J ends lost 5 bases and 10 bases, in that order; junction bases with no gene match: 15. CDR3 length: 16 residues. The V gene's germline CDR1 is SGHTA and CDR2 FQGNSA.

This clonotype was observed a single time. A much bigger clone sits one base away, suggesting this may be a read error. The chain couples TRBV10-3 to TRBJ1-5, with unresolved D. Trimming removed 8 bases at V and 2 bases at J, with 4 bases between. CDR1 and CDR2 (germline): ENHRY, SYGVKD. CDR3 length equals 11 residues. The CDR3 protein is CAIGGNQPQHF. CDR3 coding DNA: TGTGCCATCGGGGGCAATCAGCCCCAGCATTTT.

There are many counts of this clonotype. The V call is TRBV3-1, the J call TRBJ2-1, with 9 bases identical to TRBD2. Trimming cost V 5 bases and J 2 bases; bases outside gene matches: 10. The CDR3 sequence is 17 residues long. Germline V lookup: CDR1 LGHDT, CDR2 YNNKEL (reference sequence). The CDR3, as DNA: TGTGCCAGCAGCGATACCCCTAGCGGGGCGACCTACAATGAGCAGTTCTTC. This sequence encodes CASSDTPSGATYNEQFF.

The CDR3 spells CASEDRVISHEQYF. The CDR3 DNA reads TGTGCCAGCGAAGACAGGGTAATTTCCCACGAGCAGTACTTC. This rearrangement joins TRBV11-2 to TRBJ2-7; 7 positions agree with TRBD1. This CDR3 comprises 14 residues. Germline CDR1 and CDR2: SGHAT and FQNNGV. Trimming at V came to 8 bases and at J to 5 bases, leaving 12 bases not matched to a gene. The variable domain in full, with the rest retrieved from reference TRBV11-2 and TRBJ2-7, is EAGVAQSPRYKIIEKRQSVAFWCNPISGHATLYWYQQILGQGPKLLIQFQNNGVVDDSQLPKDRFSAERLKGVDSTLKIQPAKLEDSAVYLCASEDRVISHEQYFGPGTRLTVT.

Note on this clonotype: The junction departs from the called germline gene at one end, perhaps through a read error. The J gene is TRBJ2-1, the V gene TRBV7-6; D is ambiguous. The CDR3 has 11 residues. Germline V gives CDR1 SGHVS, CDR2 FNYEAQ. The CDR3 DNA is TGTGCCAACAGCTTAGGGCCGGCTCAGTTCTTC. It translates to CANSLGPAQFF.

The chain couples TRBV20-1 to TRBJ2-7; D unclear. The DNA end is a closer match to TRBJ2-5, so the J assignment may be wrong. The CDR3 has 14 residues. Germline V gene lookup returns CDR1 DFQATT and CDR2 SNEGSKA (reference sequence). Here the CDR3 reads CSAKSANVVETQYF. Here the CDR3 DNA reads TGCAGTGCGAAATCTGCTAATGTAGTAGAGACCCAGTACTTC.

This clonotype showed up many times. The rearrangement joins TRBV5-1 to TRBJ2-1; 7 nucleotides match TRBD2. Germline CDR1 and CDR2: SGHRS and YFSETQ. V lost 1 base, J lost 3 bases, and 4 bases stayed unmatched. The CDR3 has 15 residues. The CDR3 here is CASSLWTGGYNEQFF. CDR3 coding DNA: TGCGCCAGCAGCTTGTGGACGGGGGGCTACAATGAGCAGTTCTTC.

The chain has TRBV6-5 and TRBJ1-6, with 7 bases aligning to TRBD1. This CDR3 has 15 amino acids. V was pared by 4 bases and J by 8 bases, with 8 bases of the junction left unmatched. CDR1 is MNHEY, CDR2 SVGAGI, per germline. CDR3 loop: CASSSTGDEDSPLHF. The CDR3 DNA reads TGTGCCAGCAGTTCAACAGGGGATGAGGATTCACCCCTCCACTTT.

J is TRBJ2-3 and V is TRBV6-6; D is possibly TRBD1 (6 bases). The CDR3 runs to 16 residues. Germline CDR1 MNHNY, CDR2 SVGAGI (reference sequence). V was shortened by 5 bases and J by 4 bases, with 19 bases between the two germline ends. The CDR3 loop is CASSPGPPEGADTQYF. CDR3 DNA sequence: TGTGCCAGCAGTCCCGGGCCCCCAGAGGGGGCAGATACGCAGTATTTT.

Many counts were recorded for this clonotype. The chain uses TRBV7-9 and TRBJ2-3; perhaps TRBD2 as D (5 bases). The V end was cut by 7 bases, the J end by 5 bases, with 22 bases between. CDR3 length: 16 residues. Per the germline V gene, CDR1 is SEHNR and CDR2 is FQNEAQ (reference sequence). CDR3 sequence reads: CASTDAAVRRGDTQYF. CDR3 nucleotides: TGTGCCAGCACCGACGCTGCCGTTCGACGGGGAGATACGCAGTATTTT.

Comments on this clonotype: One end of the junction is discordant with germline, which a read error may explain. This chain uses TRBV27 with TRBJ2-7; a possible D gene is TRBD2 (5 bases). CDR1 is MNHEY and CDR2 is SMNVEV in the germline V gene (reference sequence). The CDR3 totals 15 residues. CDR3 region: CTSSRAGVPTYEQYF. CDR3 nucleotides: TGTACCAGCAGTCGAGCCGGGGTCCCTACCTACGAGCAGTACTTC.

The chain couples TRBV13 to TRBJ2-7; 12 nucleotides line up with TRBD2. From germline, CDR1 is PRHDT and CDR2 FYEKMQ (reference sequence). Trimming cost V 5 bases and J 6 bases; bases outside gene matches: 5. The CDR3 covers 14 residues. CDR3 residues: CASSAGTSGLEQYF. In nucleotides, the CDR3 is TGTGCCAGCAGCGCCGGGACTAGCGGGCTCGAGCAGTACTTC.

V gene TRBV7-9 combines with J gene TRBJ2-5; D not resolved. Germline CDR1 SEHNR, CDR2 FQNEAQ (reference sequence). Trimming removed 1 base from V and 4 bases from J, with 16 bases in between. There are 16 residues in the CDR3. The DNA of the CDR3 is TGTGCCAGCAGCTTAGAGAGGAGCCCCCCGCCAGAGACCCAGTACTTC. It specifies CASSLERSPPPETQYF.

In this sample, this clonotype turned up a few times. V is TRBV7-2 and J is TRBJ2-1; 8 bases agree with TRBD1. This CDR3 region has 13 residues. Germline CDR1 is SGHTA and CDR2 is FQGNSA. V lost 4 bases and J lost 8; bases outside the gene matches: 4. CDR3 in DNA: TGTGCCAGCAGCTCCCAACAGGGGGATGAGCAGTTCTTC. Encoded protein: CASSSQQGDEQFF.

This clonotype was seen a handful of times. The V call is TRBV10-2, the J call TRBJ1-6; D is undetermined. Germline-derived CDR1 and CDR2 are WSHSY and SAAADI. The CDR3 is 15 amino acids. V shed 2 bases and J shed 7 bases, with 12 bases lying between them. The DNA for the CDR3 is TGCGCCAGCAGTGAGGAGCTCAGACGGAATTCACCCCTCCACTTT. Amino acids: CASSEELRRNSPLHF.

This clonotype has only one observation. This rearrangement joins TRBV2 to TRBJ1-2; 9 bases map to TRBD1. V was clipped by 1 base and J by 6 bases; unmatched bases: 3. The CDR3 sequence is 14 residues long. CDR1 is SNHLY and CDR2 is FYNNEI in the germline V gene. The CDR3 coding sequence is TGTGCCAGCAGTGAAGTTAGGACAGGGGATGGCTACACCTTC. It is translated as CASSEVRTGDGYTF.

This clonotype was counted only a few times. The chain recombines TRBV27 with TRBJ2-5; D not certain. Germline lookup yields CDR1 MNHEY and CDR2 SMNVEV (reference sequence). The CDR3 is 13 amino acids. V lost 2 bases, J lost 11 bases, and 15 bases lay in between. CDR3 region: CASSLEPNNEQYF. The CDR3 DNA follows: TGTGCCAGCAGTTTAGAACCGAACAATGAGCAGTACTTC.

V and J are TRBV12-3 or TRBV12-4 and TRBJ1-1; 8 bases are a match to TRBD1. The CDR3 runs 14 residues. With V trimmed by 7 bases and J by 4 bases, 8 bases remained unmatched. For the CDR3, the DNA is TGTGCCAGCACCCCTTACGGACAGGGCACTGAAGCTTTCTTT. Translation gives CASTPYGQGTEAFF.

This clonotype was seen a handful of times. The chain joins TRBV12-3 or TRBV12-4 to TRBJ2-5; 8 bases match TRBD1. The J call may be mistaken, given a closer DNA end match to TRBJ2-7. The CDR3 is made up of 13 amino acids. CDR3 DNA sequence: TGTGCCAGCAGCCCGGACAGGGCTGCCGAGCAGTACTTC. This encodes CASSPDRAAEQYF.